This T cell receptor beta chain was profiled in a study of OX40 agonist ivuxolimab in advanced cancers. Germline CDR1 and CDR2: SGHRS and YFSETQ. This CDR3 region has 17 residues. The ends were cut back, 2 bases at V and 8 bases at J, with 20 bases in the middle. The method was immunoSEQ multiplex PCR; TCRdb's version includes in-frame clones alone and lacks a portion of them. The data hold 90,000 or so clones, with 75% to 90% observed a single time. The input for sequencing was CD4+ or CD8+ T cells sorted from blood, taken in a trial of the OX40 agonist ivuxolimab. This chain uses TRBV5-1 with TRBJ1-6; D perhaps matches TRBD1 (6 bases). The TCR comes from an adult with an advanced solid tumor such as melanoma, head and neck, liver or kidney cancer. CDR3 DNA sequence: TGCGCCAGCAGCTTAACCCCAGGGGAAGGAATGTATTCACCCCTCCACTTT. It codes for CASSLTPGEGMYSPLHF.